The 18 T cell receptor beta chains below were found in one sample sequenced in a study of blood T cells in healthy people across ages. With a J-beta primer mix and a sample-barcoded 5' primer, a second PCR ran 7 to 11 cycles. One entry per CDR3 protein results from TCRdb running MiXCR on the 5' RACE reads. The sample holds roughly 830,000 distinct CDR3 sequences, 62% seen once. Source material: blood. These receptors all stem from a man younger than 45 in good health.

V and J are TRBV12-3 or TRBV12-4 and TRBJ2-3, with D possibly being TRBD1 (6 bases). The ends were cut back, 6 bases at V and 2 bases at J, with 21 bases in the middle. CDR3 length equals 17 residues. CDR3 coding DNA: TGTGCCAGCAGCCTGAGCTTGGGACAAAGAGTCACAGATACGCAGTATTTT. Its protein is CASSLSLGQRVTDTQYF.

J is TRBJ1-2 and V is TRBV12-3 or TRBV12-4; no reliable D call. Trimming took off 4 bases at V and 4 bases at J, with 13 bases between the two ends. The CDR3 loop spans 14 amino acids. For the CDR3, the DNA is TGTGCCAGCAGTTCACGACCGCCGTCCTATGGCTACACCTTC. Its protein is CASSSRPPSYGYTF.

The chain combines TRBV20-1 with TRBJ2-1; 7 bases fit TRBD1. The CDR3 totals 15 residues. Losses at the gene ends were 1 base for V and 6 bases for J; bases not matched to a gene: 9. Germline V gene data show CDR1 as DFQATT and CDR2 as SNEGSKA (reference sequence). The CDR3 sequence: CSARVPGQTPNEQFF. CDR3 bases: TGCAGTGCTAGAGTCCCGGGACAGACCCCCAATGAGCAGTTCTTC.

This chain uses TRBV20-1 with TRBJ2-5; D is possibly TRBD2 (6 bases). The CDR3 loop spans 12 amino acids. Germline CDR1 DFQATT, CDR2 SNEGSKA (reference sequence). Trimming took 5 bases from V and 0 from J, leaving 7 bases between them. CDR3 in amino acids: CSAGDYQETQYF. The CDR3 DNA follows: TGCAGTGCTGGGGACTACCAAGAGACCCAGTACTTC.

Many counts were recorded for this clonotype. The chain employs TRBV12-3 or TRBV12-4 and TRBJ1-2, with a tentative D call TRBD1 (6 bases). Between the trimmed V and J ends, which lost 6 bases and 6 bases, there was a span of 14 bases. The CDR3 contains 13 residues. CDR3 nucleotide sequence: TGTGCCAGCAGCTATTTAGGGGGACATGGCTACACCTTC. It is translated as CASSYLGGHGYTF.

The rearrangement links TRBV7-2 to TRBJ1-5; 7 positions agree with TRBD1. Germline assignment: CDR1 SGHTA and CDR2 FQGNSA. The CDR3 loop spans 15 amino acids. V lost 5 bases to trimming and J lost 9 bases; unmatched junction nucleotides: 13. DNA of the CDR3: TGTGCCAGCAGCCCGAAAACAGGGGACGGCGCGCCCCAGCATTTT. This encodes CASSPKTGDGAPQHF.

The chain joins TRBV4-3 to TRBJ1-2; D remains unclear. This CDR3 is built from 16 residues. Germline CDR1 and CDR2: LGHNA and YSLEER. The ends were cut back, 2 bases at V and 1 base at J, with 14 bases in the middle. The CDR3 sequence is CASSQNFLLDNYGYTF. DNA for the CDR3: TGCGCCAGCAGCCAAAACTTCCTACTTGATAACTATGGCTACACCTTC.

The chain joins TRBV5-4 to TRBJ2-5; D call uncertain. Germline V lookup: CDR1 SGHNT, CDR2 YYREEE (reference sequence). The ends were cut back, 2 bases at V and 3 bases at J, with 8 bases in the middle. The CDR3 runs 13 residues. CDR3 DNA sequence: TGTGCCAGCAGCTTACCTCAGAAAGAGACCCAGTACTTC. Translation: CASSLPQKETQYF.

CDR3 loop: CASSQGEVGYTF. The DNA of the CDR3 is TGTGCCAGCAGCCAGGGGGAGGTTGGCTACACCTTC. This chain links TRBV3-1 with TRBJ1-2; D perhaps matches TRBD1 (5 bases). Trimming shortened V by 3 bases and J by 7 bases, and 9 bases separated the two germline ends. The CDR3 length is 12 residues. CDR1 is LGHDT and CDR2 is YNNKEL in the germline V gene (reference sequence).

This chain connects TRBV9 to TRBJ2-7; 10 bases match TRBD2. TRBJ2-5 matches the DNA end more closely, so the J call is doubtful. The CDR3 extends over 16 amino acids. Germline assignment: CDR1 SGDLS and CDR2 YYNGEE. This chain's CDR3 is CASSVTSGAAQETQYF. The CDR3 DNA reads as TGTGCCAGCAGCGTTACTAGCGGGGCGGCTCAAGAGACCCAGTACTTC.

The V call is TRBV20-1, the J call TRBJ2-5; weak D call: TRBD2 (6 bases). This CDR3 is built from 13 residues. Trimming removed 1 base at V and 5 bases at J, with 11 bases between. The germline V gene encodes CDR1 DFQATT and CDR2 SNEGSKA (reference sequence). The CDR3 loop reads CSARVGGMETQYF. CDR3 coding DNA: TGCAGTGCTAGAGTGGGGGGAATGGAGACCCAGTACTTC.

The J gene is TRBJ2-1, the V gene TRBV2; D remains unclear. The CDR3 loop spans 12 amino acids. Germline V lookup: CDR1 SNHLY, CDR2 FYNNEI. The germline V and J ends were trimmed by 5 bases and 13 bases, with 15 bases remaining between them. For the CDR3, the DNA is TGTGCCAGCAGTACGGACGGCAACCAACAGTTCTTC. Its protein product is CASSTDGNQQFF.

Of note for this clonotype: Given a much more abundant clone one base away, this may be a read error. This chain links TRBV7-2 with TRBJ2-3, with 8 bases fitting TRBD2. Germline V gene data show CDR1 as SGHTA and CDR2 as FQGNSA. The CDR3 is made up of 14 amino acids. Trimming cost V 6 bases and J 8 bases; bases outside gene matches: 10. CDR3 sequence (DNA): TGTGCCAGCAGGACCGAGCGGGGGCCAGGTACGCAGTATTTT. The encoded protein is CASRTERGPGTQYF.

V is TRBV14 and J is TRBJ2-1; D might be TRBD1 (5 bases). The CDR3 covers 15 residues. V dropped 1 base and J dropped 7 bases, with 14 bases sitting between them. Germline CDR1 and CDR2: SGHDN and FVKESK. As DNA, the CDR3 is TGTGCCAGCAGCCAAGGGGCCAGGGCTGGAAATGAGCAGTTCTTC. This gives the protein CASSQGARAGNEQFF.

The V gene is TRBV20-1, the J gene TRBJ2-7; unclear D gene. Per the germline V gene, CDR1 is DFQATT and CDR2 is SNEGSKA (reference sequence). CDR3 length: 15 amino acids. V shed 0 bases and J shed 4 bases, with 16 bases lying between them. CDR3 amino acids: CSARDTRTAAYEQYF. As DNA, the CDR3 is TGCAGTGCTAGAGATACCCGCACCGCGGCATACGAGCAGTACTTC.

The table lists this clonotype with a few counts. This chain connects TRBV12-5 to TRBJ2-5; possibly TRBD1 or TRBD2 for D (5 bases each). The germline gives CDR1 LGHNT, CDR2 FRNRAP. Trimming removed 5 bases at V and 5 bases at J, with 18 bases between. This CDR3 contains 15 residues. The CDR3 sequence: CASGEGTEQWETQYF. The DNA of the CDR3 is TGTGCTAGTGGTGAAGGGACGGAGCAATGGGAGACCCAGTACTTC.

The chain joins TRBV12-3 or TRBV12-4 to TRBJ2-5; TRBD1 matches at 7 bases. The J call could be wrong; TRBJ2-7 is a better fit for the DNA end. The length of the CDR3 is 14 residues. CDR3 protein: CASSTDREIHEQYF. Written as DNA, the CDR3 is TGTGCCAGCAGCACCGACAGGGAGATCCACGAGCAGTACTTC.

Here the CDR3 DNA reads TGCGCCAGCAGCAGCCGTGGGGTAGTTGAAAAACTGTTTTTT. Residues: CASSSRGVVEKLFF. V is TRBV5-1 and J is TRBJ1-4; D call uncertain. Germline loops: CDR1 SGHRS, CDR2 YFSETQ. The CDR3 covers 14 residues. Trimming cost V 4 bases and J 7 bases, with 14 bases left between them.